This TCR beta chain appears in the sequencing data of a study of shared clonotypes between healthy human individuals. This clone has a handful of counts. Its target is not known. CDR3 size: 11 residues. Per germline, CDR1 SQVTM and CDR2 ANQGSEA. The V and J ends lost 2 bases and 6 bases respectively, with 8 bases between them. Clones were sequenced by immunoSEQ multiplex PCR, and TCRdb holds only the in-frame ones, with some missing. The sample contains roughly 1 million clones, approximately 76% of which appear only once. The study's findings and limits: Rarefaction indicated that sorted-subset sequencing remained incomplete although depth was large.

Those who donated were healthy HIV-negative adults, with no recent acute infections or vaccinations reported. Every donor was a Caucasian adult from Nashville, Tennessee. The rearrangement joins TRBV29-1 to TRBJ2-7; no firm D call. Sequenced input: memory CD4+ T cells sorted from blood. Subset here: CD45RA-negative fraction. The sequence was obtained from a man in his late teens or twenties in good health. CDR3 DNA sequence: TGCAGCGTTGAAAAGGACCTCGAGCAGTACTTC. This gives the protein CSVEKDLEQYF.